This is a list of T cell receptor beta chains from one sample in a study of CD8+CD57+ T cells in acquired aplastic anemia. From the reads, TCRdb called clonotypes with MiXCR, one entry per CDR3 protein. The data hold 200,000 or so distinct CDR3 sequences, with around half observed a single time. Sequenced: sorted CD4+, CD8+, or CD8+CD57+ T cells (not recorded which) from PBMCs. The receptors were gathered from a human donor with aplastic anemia. Both conserved end residues are part of each CDR3. A D gene is named only where the DNA matches it firmly. Some rows have no size entry. The others give once, few or many, or a class for an expanded clone.

J gene | CDR3 length | D gene | clone size | V gene | CDR3 protein | CDR3 DNA
TRBJ2-4 | 12 | TRBD1 | - | TRBV2 | CASSAQGAVRYF | TGTGCCAGCAGTGCACAGGGGGCAGTTCGGTACTTC
TRBJ1-3 | 12 | - | many | TRBV12-3/TRBV12-4 | CASSLAGLIEYF | TGTGCCAGCAGTTTAGCGGGCCTCATTGAATATTTT
TRBJ2-2 | 15 | - | many | TRBV9 | CASSFSGENTGELFF | TGTGCCAGCAGCTTTAGCGGAGAGAACACCGGGGAGCTGTTTTTT
TRBJ1-4 | 15 | - | few | TRBV30 | CAWSVPVGGVEKLFF | TGTGCCTGGAGTGTACCTGTGGGGGGCGTCGAAAAACTGTTTTTT
TRBJ1-1 | 13 | - | - | TRBV29-1 | CSVEGGLNTEAFF | TGCAGCGTTGAAGGCGGTCTGAACACTGAAGCTTTCTTT
TRBJ2-7 | 11 | - | - | TRBV29-1 | CSGLAGYEQYF | TGCAGCGGGTTAGCAGGCTACGAGCAGTACTTC
TRBJ1-2 | 16 | - | - | TRBV19 | CASREVRDTPNYGYTF | TGTGCCAGTAGGGAGGTCCGGGACACACCTAACTATGGCTACACCTTC
TRBJ2-1 | 15 | - | many | TRBV15 | CATGRDGTANNEQFF | TGTGCCACCGGCAGAGATGGGACGGCTAACAATGAGCAGTTCTTC
TRBJ2-1 | 16 | TRBD2 | many | TRBV9 | CASSALAGSSYNEQFF | TGTGCCAGCAGCGCGTTAGCGGGAAGCTCCTACAATGAGCAGTTCTTC
TRBJ2-7 | 13 | TRBD2 | - | TRBV10-3 | CATGWREFGEQYF | TGTGCCACCGGGTGGCGGGAGTTCGGCGAGCAGTACTTC
TRBJ1-6 | 14 | - | - | TRBV7-2 | CASSPGQPNSPLHF | TGTGCCAGCAGCCCCGGACAGCCTAATTCACCCCTCCACTTT
TRBJ1-6 | 13 | - | - | TRBV10-3 | CAIRIEDNSPLHF | TGTGCCATCAGAATCGAAGATAATTCACCCCTCCACTTT
TRBJ2-5 | 15 | TRBD2 | - | TRBV20-1 | CSARDSSGVQETQYF | TGCAGTGCTAGAGATTCTAGCGGGGTTCAAGAGACCCAGTACTTC
TRBJ1-1 | 13 | - | - | TRBV7-9 | CASSLVLVGEAFF | TGTGCCAGCAGCTTAGTTCTGGTCGGGGAGGCTTTCTTT
TRBJ1-2 | 13 | - | few | TRBV6-1 | CASSDVGVYGYTF | TGTGCCAGCAGTGATGTAGGGGTTTATGGCTACACCTTC
TRBJ1-3 | 13 | - | many | TRBV5-1 | CASSFGGTGTIYF | TGCGCCAGCAGCTTTGGGGGGACTGGCACCATATATTTT
TRBJ2-5 | 14 | TRBD2 | many | TRBV27 | CASAGLAVGETQYF | TGTGCCAGCGCCGGACTAGCTGTTGGGGAGACCCAGTACTTC
TRBJ2-3 | 15 | - | - | TRBV5-1 | CASTPGQNSPHTQYF | TGCGCCAGTACCCCGGGACAAAATTCCCCCCATACGCAGTATTTT
TRBJ2-7 | 13 | TRBD2 | - | TRBV20-1 | CSASSGSSYEQYF | TGCAGTGCATCTAGCGGGAGCTCCTACGAGCAGTACTTC
TRBJ2-2 | 15 | - | few | TRBV4-1 | CASSQDIESTGELFF | TGCGCCAGCAGCCAAGATATCGAATCCACCGGGGAGCTGTTTTTT
TRBJ1-1 | 14 | - | many | TRBV7-2 | CASSLEFGDTEAFF | TGTGCCAGCAGCTTGGAGTTTGGGGACACTGAAGCTTTCTTT
TRBJ2-3 | 14 | - | - | TRBV4-3 | CASSQAPSGLTQYF | TGCGCCAGCAGCCAAGCCCCGTCCGGCCTTACGCAGTATTTT
TRBJ2-2 | 12 | - | - | TRBV2 | CASSKSQGELFF | TGTGCCAGCAGTAAATCACAGGGGGAGCTGTTTTTT
TRBJ1-1 | 14 | - | many | TRBV7-2 | CASSQQGGFTEAFF | TGTGCCAGCAGCCAACAGGGTGGGTTCACTGAAGCTTTCTTT
TRBJ1-5 | 15 | - | - | TRBV2 | CASKSVTVSNQPQHF | TGTGCCAGCAAGTCTGTAACGGTTAGCAATCAGCCCCAGCATTTT
TRBJ1-5 | 16 | - | - | TRBV15 | CATSRQGGQSNQPQHF | TGTGCCACCAGCAGGCAGGGAGGTCAAAGCAATCAGCCCCAGCATTTT
TRBJ2-7 | 13 | - | once | TRBV19 | CASSIGAAYEQYF | TGTGCCAGTAGTATCGGGGCCGCCTACGAGCAGTACTTC
TRBJ2-5 | 14 | - | - | TRBV20-1 | CSARDGGPQETQYF | TGCAGTGCTAGAGACGGGGGCCCACAAGAGACCCAGTACTTC
TRBJ2-7 | 17 | TRBD1 | many | TRBV5-1 | CASSLIPRDRPPYEQYF | TGCGCCAGCAGCCTGATACCACGGGACAGGCCTCCCTACGAGCAGTACTTC
TRBJ2-3 | 13 | - | few | TRBV12-3/TRBV12-4 | CASSFFLEDTQYF | TGTGCCAGCAGTTTTTTCCTGGAAGATACGCAGTATTTT
TRBJ1-2 | 13 | - | many | TRBV20-1 | CSARGEGAYGYTF | TGCAGTGCTAGAGGGGAGGGCGCCTATGGCTACACCTTC
TRBJ2-6 | 18 | TRBD2 | many | TRBV7-3 | CASSSTSGRISGANVLTF | TGTGCCAGCAGCTCGACTAGCGGGAGAATTTCTGGGGCCAACGTCCTGACTTTC
TRBJ2-2 | 14 | - | - | TRBV5-8 | CASSLLAPTGDLFF | TGTGCCAGCAGCCTGCTCGCACCCACCGGGGATCTGTTTTTC
TRBJ2-7 | 12 | - | many | TRBV5-6 | CASSFYDKVQYF | TGTGCCAGCAGCTTCTACGATAAGGTGCAGTACTTC
TRBJ1-2 | 12 | - | few | TRBV15 | CATSRDSRGYTF | TGTGCCACCAGCAGAGATAGCCGAGGCTACACCTTC
TRBJ2-3 | 12 | - | - | TRBV29-1 | CGWEAHTDTQYF | TGCGGGTGGGAGGCCCACACAGATACGCAGTATTTT
TRBJ2-5 | 13 | TRBD2 | - | TRBV29-1 | CSAPRTSQETQYF | TGCAGTGCTCCCCGGACTAGTCAAGAGACCCAGTACTTC
TRBJ1-2 | 14 | TRBD1 | many | TRBV20-1 | CSASDRGHGYGYTF | TGCAGTGCTTCTGACAGGGGGCATGGCTATGGCTACACCTTC
TRBJ2-7 | 15 | - | many | TRBV6-1 | CASRGDGSGSWEQYF | TGTGCCAGCAGGGGGGATGGGAGCGGATCCTGGGAGCAGTACTTC
TRBJ1-6 | 14 | - | - | TRBV20-1 | CSARDHSDSPPLHF | TGCAGTGCTAGAGACCACTCGGACAGTCCACCCCTCCACTTT
TRBJ1-5 | 9 | - | few | TRBV7-6 | CASFGAQHF | TGTGCGTCCTTTGGGGCCCAGCATTTT
TRBJ1-2 | 11 | TRBD1 | many | TRBV24-1 | CATGTVDGYTF | TGTGCCACCGGGACAGTCGATGGCTACACCTTC
TRBJ2-1 | 13 | TRBD1 | - | TRBV20-1 | CSARVQGKNEQFF | TGCAGTGCTAGGGTACAGGGGAAGAATGAGCAGTTCTTC
TRBJ2-1 | 16 | TRBD1 | - | TRBV24-1 | CATSDAGQGENSEQFF | TGTGCCACCAGTGATGCGGGACAGGGGGAAAACAGTGAGCAGTTCTTC
TRBJ1-2 | 13 | - | - | TRBV10-3 | CAISAGVNYGYTF | TGTGCCATCAGTGCAGGGGTGAACTATGGATACACCTTC
TRBJ1-2 | 16 | - | - | TRBV10-3 | CAISEPGGGRIDGYTF | TGTGCCATCAGTGAACCTGGGGGAGGGAGAATCGATGGCTACACCTTC
TRBJ1-2 | 13 | TRBD1 | - | TRBV7-3 | CASSYSQGNGYTF | TGTGCCAGCAGCTACTCACAGGGGAATGGCTACACCTTC
TRBJ2-1 | 14 | - | few | TRBV24-1 | CATSDPQTHNEQFF | TGTGCCACCAGTGACCCTCAGACCCACAATGAGCAGTTCTTC
TRBJ2-2 | 14 | TRBD1 | - | TRBV19 | CASIEDRGGGELFF | TGTGCCAGTATTGAGGACAGGGGCGGGGGGGAGCTGTTTTTT